This entry lists 8 T cell receptor beta chains sequenced from one sample in a study of shared clonotypes between healthy human individuals. TCRdb's copy holds only in-frame clones and misses some; the assay was immunoSEQ multiplex PCR. Seen here are approximately 2.1 million clones, 85% to 95% observed once, and the top ten hold 0.39%. Source material: naive CD4+ T cells from PBMCs. Subset in this sample: CD45RA+ positively selected. All receptors come from a young man in good health. Some clones in this sample may be carry-over from other donors' samples.

The chain couples TRBV7-6 to TRBJ2-3; D possibly corresponds to TRBD2 (6 bases). V dropped 4 bases and J dropped 13 bases, with 15 bases sitting between them. Germline V gives CDR1 SGHVS, CDR2 FNYEAQ. This CDR3 has 12 residues. CDR3 sequence (DNA): TGTGCCAGCAGCTCAGGGACTCTATGGAAGTATTTT. Residues: CASSSGTLWKYF.

This rearrangement joins TRBV5-1 to TRBJ2-2; TRBD1 is a possible D gene (5 bases). Germline-derived CDR1 and CDR2 are SGHRS and YFSETQ. The V end was cut by 4 bases, the J end by 3 bases, with 10 bases between. The CDR3 runs to 14 residues. Here the CDR3 DNA reads TGCGCCAGCAGCCCCAGGGCCTACACCGGGGAGCTGTTTTTT. Translated, it gives CASSPRAYTGELFF.

Here the CDR3 reads CASSLVPGDSYNEQFF. The DNA of the CDR3 is TGCGCCAGCAGCCTGGTCCCGGGCGACTCCTACAATGAGCAGTTCTTC. The chain recombines TRBV5-1 with TRBJ2-1; no reliable D call. With 4 bases removed from V and 0 bases from J, the gap between germline ends came to 14 bases. CDR3 size: 16 residues. Germline CDR1 and CDR2: SGHRS and YFSETQ.

The rearrangement uses TRBV6-5 and TRBJ2-1; TRBD2 matches 8 bases. V shed 5 bases and J 0 bases; nucleotides not matched to a gene: 3. Germline lookup yields CDR1 MNHEY and CDR2 SVGAGI. This CDR3 contains 15 residues. CDR3 DNA: TGTGCCAGCAGTAGCGGGGGCACCTCCTACAATGAGCAGTTCTTC. This codes for CASSSGGTSYNEQFF.

The rearrangement links TRBV18 to TRBJ2-3, with D uncertain. The germline V and J ends were trimmed by 3 bases and 5 bases, with 9 bases remaining between them. The germline V gene encodes CDR1 KGHSH and CDR2 LQKENI. The CDR3 extends over 13 amino acids. CDR3 protein: CASSPSVGDTQYF. As DNA, the CDR3 is TGTGCCAGCTCACCCTCCGTGGGAGATACGCAGTATTTT.

This clone was counted between two and nine times. Other DNA sequences in the sample encode the same CDR3. This rearrangement joins TRBV30 to TRBJ1-3; a possible D gene is TRBD1 (6 bases). This CDR3 comprises 14 residues. Trimming pared 0 bases from V and 0 bases from J, leaving 6 bases between. Germline V gene data show CDR1 as GTSNPN and CDR2 as SVGIG (reference sequence). The CDR3, as DNA: TGTGCCTGGAGTGTAGGGGGCTCTGGAAACACCATATATTTT. Translation: CAWSVGGSGNTIYF. The full variable domain, in which reference TRBV30 and TRBJ1-3 provide the parts outside the CDR3, is SQTIHQWPATLVQPVGSPLSLECTVEGTSNPNLYWYRQAAGRGLQLLFYSVGIGQISSEVPQNLSASRPQDRQFILSSKKLLLSDSGFYLCAWSVGGSGNTIYFGEGSWLTVV.

The chain combines TRBV2 with TRBJ2-1; 14 bases align to TRBD2. V was clipped by 4 bases and J by 5 bases; unmatched bases: 4. Germline V gene data show CDR1 as SNHLY and CDR2 as FYNNEI. The CDR3 contains 16 residues. DNA for the CDR3: TGTGCCAGCAGTGGCCGACTAGCGGGAGGGAACAATGAGCAGTTCTTC. This translates into CASSGRLAGGNNEQFF.

The V call is TRBV4-2, the J call TRBJ2-3, with D perhaps TRBD1 (5 bases). V lost 7 bases to trimming and J lost 0 bases, with 14 bases between them. The CDR3 consists of 15 residues. Looked up from germline, CDR1 is LGHNA and CDR2 is YNFKEQ. The CDR3 region is CASKQMGQSTDTQYF. The CDR3 nucleotides are TGTGCCAGCAAACAGATGGGGCAGAGCACAGATACGCAGTATTTT.